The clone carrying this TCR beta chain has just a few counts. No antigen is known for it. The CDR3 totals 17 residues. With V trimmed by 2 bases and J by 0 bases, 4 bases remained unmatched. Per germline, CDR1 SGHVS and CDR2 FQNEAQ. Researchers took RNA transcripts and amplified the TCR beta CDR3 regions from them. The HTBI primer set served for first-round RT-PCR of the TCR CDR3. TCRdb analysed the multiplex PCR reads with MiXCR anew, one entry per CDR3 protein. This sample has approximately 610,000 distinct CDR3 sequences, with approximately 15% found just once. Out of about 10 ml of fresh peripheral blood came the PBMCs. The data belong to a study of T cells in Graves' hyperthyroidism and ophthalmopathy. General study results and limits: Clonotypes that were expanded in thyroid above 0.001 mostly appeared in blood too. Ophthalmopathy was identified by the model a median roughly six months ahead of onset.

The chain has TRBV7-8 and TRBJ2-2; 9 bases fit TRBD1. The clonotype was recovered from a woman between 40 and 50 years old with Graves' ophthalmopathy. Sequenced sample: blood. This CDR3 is CASSLRTGGANTGELFF. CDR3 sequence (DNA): TGTGCCAGCAGCTTAAGAACAGGGGGCGCGAACACCGGGGAGCTGTTTTTT.